The 28 T cell receptor beta chains below come from one sample, sequenced in a study of T cells after posttransplantation cyclophosphamide. Sequencing used immunoSEQ multiplex PCR; TCRdb keeps in-frame clones, though not all of them. The sample holds 40,000 to 60,000 clones, and no clone turns up only once. Material: PBMCs. The source is a man aged 40-49 years in good health, CMV-negative, and a related stem cell transplant donor.

This clone was detected many times. The rearrangement links TRBV5-1 to TRBJ2-3, with 9 positions matching TRBD2. This CDR3 region has 15 residues. After removal of 4 bases from V and 2 bases from J, the junction contained 5 bases not matched to a gene. From germline, CDR1 is SGHRS and CDR2 YFSETQ. This CDR3 is CASSAGTSHTDTQYF. CDR3 nucleotide sequence: TGCGCCAGCAGCGCCGGGACTAGCCACACAGATACGCAGTATTTT.

This clone was counted ten times or more. This chain joins TRBV5-1 and TRBJ2-1, with D possibly being TRBD2 (5 bases). The CDR3 length is 13 residues. CDR1 is SGHRS and CDR2 is YFSETQ in the germline V gene. V lost 0 bases to trimming and J lost 8 bases, with 9 bases between them. CDR3 region: CASSLVPEDEQFF. Here the CDR3 DNA reads TGCGCCAGCAGCTTGGTACCGGAGGATGAGCAGTTCTTC.

This clone was seen at least ten times. CDR3 sequence: CASSLVGLYSYEQYF. The CDR3 bases are TGTGCCAGCAGCTTGGTGGGGCTTTACTCCTACGAGCAGTACTTC. This chain connects TRBV5-6 to TRBJ2-7; TRBD1 might be the D (5 bases). Germline loops: CDR1 SGHDT, CDR2 YYEEEE. Trimming pared 0 bases from V and 0 bases from J, leaving 10 bases between. The CDR3 extends over 15 amino acids.

This clone was counted at least ten times. The chain recombines TRBV7-9 with TRBJ2-6; D is unclear. V lost 4 bases, J lost 0 bases, and 7 bases lay in between. Germline lookup yields CDR1 SEHNR and CDR2 FQNEAQ (reference sequence). The CDR3 is 15 amino acids. CDR3: CASSYYTSGANVLTF. The DNA of the CDR3 is TGTGCCAGCAGCTATTACACCTCTGGGGCCAACGTCCTGACTTTC.

This clone has ten or more counts. This chain connects TRBV28 to TRBJ2-6; the match to TRBD1 covers 9 bases. CDR1 and CDR2 (germline): MDHEN, SYDVKM. This CDR3 is 18 amino acids long. J gave up 2 bases and V 10 bases, and 15 bases lay outside the gene matches. The CDR3 region has the DNA TGTGCCACAGCGTGGGACAGGGCCCTACTCCCTGGGGCCAACGTCCTGACTTTC. It is translated as CATAWDRALLPGANVLTF.

Many counts were recorded for this clone. V is TRBV7-2 and J is TRBJ2-7, with 7 positions matching TRBD1. V dropped 6 bases and J dropped 0; count of bases not matched to a gene: 8. Germline CDR1 SGHTA, CDR2 FQGNSA. The CDR3 loop spans 15 amino acids. CDR3 in amino acids: CASSHSGTASYEQYF. The CDR3 region has the DNA TGTGCCAGCAGTCATTCCGGGACAGCCTCCTACGAGCAGTACTTC.

The table lists this clone with many counts. The chain links TRBV7-2 to TRBJ1-1; D possibly corresponds to TRBD1 (5 bases). Trimming cost V 3 bases and J 1 base, with 9 bases left between them. The length of the CDR3 is 14 residues. CDR1 is SGHTA and CDR2 is FQGNSA in the germline V gene. The DNA of the CDR3 is TGTGCCAGCAGCTTCTTAACAGGGAACACTGAAGCTTTCTTT. This codes for CASSFLTGNTEAFF. Based on the CDR3 plus reference TRBV7-2 and TRBJ1-1, the full variable domain is GAGVSQSPSNKVTEKGKDVELRCDPISGHTALYWYRQSLGQGLEFLIYFQGNSAPDKSGLPSDRFSAERTGGSVSTLTIQRTQQEDSAVYLCASSFLTGNTEAFFGQGTRLTVV.

At least ten counts were recorded for this clone. V and J are TRBV27 and TRBJ1-2; D uncertain. Looked up from germline, CDR1 is MNHEY and CDR2 is SMNVEV (reference sequence). The CDR3 is 14 amino acids. Trimming shortened V by 3 bases and J by 6 bases, and 14 bases separated the two germline ends. CDR3 in amino acids: CASSFLTAPDGYTF. The CDR3 DNA reads TGTGCCAGCAGTTTTCTTACAGCCCCGGATGGCTACACCTTC.

The sample holds many counts of this clone. CDR3 nucleotides: TGTGCCAGCCTTAGCCCTGGGGGGGGCTACACCTTC. Protein product: CASLSPGGGYTF. The rearrangement joins TRBV19 to TRBJ1-2, with D possibly TRBD1 on 5 matching bases. Trimming removed 9 bases from V and 8 bases from J, with 16 bases in between. The CDR3 consists of 12 residues. Germline CDR1 reads LNHDA; CDR2 reads SQIVND (reference sequence).

This clone was seen a few times. A read error may explain this, as a much larger clone is one base away. The chain recombines TRBV19 with TRBJ2-7; no definite D call. This CDR3 is 15 amino acids long. Germline V lookup: CDR1 LNHDA, CDR2 SQIVND (reference sequence). Here the CDR3 reads CASSRHGQVGYEQYF. In nucleotides, the CDR3 is TGTGCCAGCAGTAGGCATGGGCAGGTTGGCTACGAGCAGTACTTC. Filled out from reference TRBV19 and TRBJ2-7, the complete variable domain reads DGGITQSPKYLFRKEGQNVTLSCEQNLNHDAMYWYRQDPGQGLRLIYYSQIVNDFQKGDIAEGYSVSREKKESFPLTVTSAQKNPTAFYLCASSRHGQVGYEQYFGPGTRLTVT.

At least ten counts were recorded for this clone. The chain employs TRBV27 and TRBJ2-5; 10 bases are a match to TRBD1. Per the germline V gene, CDR1 is MNHEY and CDR2 is SMNVEV (reference sequence). The CDR3 contains 13 residues. The V gene end was trimmed by 4 bases and the J gene end by 5 bases; junction bases not matched to a gene: 1. In DNA form, the CDR3 reads TGTGCCAGCAGTTGGGGACAGGGGGAGACCCAGTACTTC. Translated, it gives CASSWGQGETQYF.

This clone was seen many times. The gene calls are TRBV30 and TRBJ1-1; unclear D gene. Looked up from germline, CDR1 is GTSNPN and CDR2 is SVGIG (reference sequence). This CDR3 spans 12 amino acids. V was trimmed by 4 bases and J by 0 bases, leaving 6 bases between them. For the CDR3, the DNA is TGTGCCTGGACCTTTATGAACACTGAAGCTTTCTTT. This translates into CAWTFMNTEAFF. Full variable domain (outside the CDR3, taken from reference TRBV30 and TRBJ1-1): SQTIHQWPATLVQPVGSPLSLECTVEGTSNPNLYWYRQAAGRGLQLLFYSVGIGQISSEVPQNLSASRPQDRQFILSSKKLLLSDSGFYLCAWTFMNTEAFFGQGTRLTVV.

This clone was recorded at least ten times. The CDR3 loop is CASRETGGAEQFF. The DNA for the CDR3 is TGTGCCAGCAGGGAAACAGGGGGCGCTGAGCAGTTCTTC. This chain links TRBV27 with TRBJ2-1; TRBD1 matches 9 bases. Germline V gene sequence: CDR1 MNHEY, CDR2 SMNVEV (reference sequence). The J segment lost 9 bases and the V segment lost 6 bases, leaving 6 bases of the junction unmatched. This CDR3 is 13 amino acids long.

This clone was detected a few times. The CDR3 protein is CASSNPGQGNSPLHF. For the CDR3, the DNA is TGTGCCAGCAGCAATCCAGGACAGGGTAATTCACCCCTCCACTTT. This rearrangement joins TRBV21-1 to TRBJ1-6; TRBD1, the table's D call, lacks a check against the DNA. TRBV21-1 is a recognized pseudogene. The CDR3 contains 15 residues.

The sample holds many counts of this clone. The chain links TRBV11-2 to TRBJ1-1, with D possibly matching TRBD1 (6 bases). The length of the CDR3 is 17 residues. V shed 4 bases and J shed 6 bases, with 24 bases lying between them. Per germline, CDR1 SGHAT and CDR2 FQNNGV. This chain's CDR3 is CASSYNLGAAGAAEAFF. The CDR3 DNA reads as TGTGCCAGCAGCTACAACCTCGGAGCGGCGGGGGCGGCTGAAGCTTTCTTT.

In this sample, this clone turned up many times. The chain carries TRBV5-1 and TRBJ2-7; maybe TRBD2 (6 bases). Trimming stripped 3 bases from V and 3 bases from J, with 16 bases between. The V gene's germline CDR1 is SGHRS and CDR2 YFSETQ. CDR3 length equals 15 residues. The CDR3 sequence: CASSSRDLGVYEQYF. The CDR3 DNA sequence: TGCGCCAGCAGCTCGCGGGACCTAGGCGTCTACGAGCAGTACTTC.

This clone was seen ten or more times. The chain employs TRBV7-2 and TRBJ2-6; TRBD1 aligns across 8 bases. Trimming at V came to 7 bases and at J to 2 bases, leaving 4 bases not matched to a gene. The CDR3 spans 15 residues. The germline gives CDR1 SGHTA, CDR2 FQGNSA. For the CDR3, the DNA is TGTGCCAGCACGGCAGGGGGCCCTGGGGCCAACGTCCTGACTTTC. Translated, it gives CASTAGGPGANVLTF.

This clone was seen ten or more times. J is TRBJ2-5 and V is TRBV2; 14 bases match TRBD2. The CDR3 contains 15 residues. The V and J ends lost 3 bases and 5 bases, in that order; junction bases with no gene match: 2. Germline V gene lookup returns CDR1 SNHLY and CDR2 FYNNEI. The chain's CDR3 is CASSDRLAGGETQYF. The DNA of the CDR3 is TGTGCCAGCAGTGACAGACTAGCGGGAGGGGAGACCCAGTACTTC.

In its sample, this clone was seen many times. The rearrangement links TRBV7-9 to TRBJ1-5; TRBD1 matches at 7 bases. V shed 1 base and J 9 bases; nucleotides not matched to a gene: 9. Per germline, CDR1 SEHNR and CDR2 FQNEAQ (reference sequence). The CDR3 contains 15 residues. The CDR3 DNA sequence: TGTGCCAGCAGCTTAGAAGGGGGCTCGCTTGGGCCCCAGCATTTT. Amino acids: CASSLEGGSLGPQHF. The full variable domain, rest sourced from reference TRBV7-9 and TRBJ1-5, is DTGVSQNPRHKITKRGQNVTFRCDPISEHNRLYWYRQTLGQGPEFLTYFQNEAQLEKSRLLSDRFSAERPKGSFSTLEIQRTEQGDSAMYLCASSLEGGSLGPQHFGDGTRLSIL.

The sample holds many counts of this clone. The V call is TRBV29-1, the J call TRBJ1-5; TRBD1 aligns across 8 bases. Looked up from germline, CDR1 is SQVTM and CDR2 is ANQGSEA. CDR3 length: 14 amino acids. The ends lost 7 bases at V and 4 bases at J; junction bases unmatched: 9. The CDR3 nucleotides are TGCAGCGGAACCTTCGGACAGGGTAATCAGCCCCAGCATTTT. Translated: CSGTFGQGNQPQHF.

This clone was seen many times. The chain has TRBV28 and TRBJ1-5, with 12 bases identical to TRBD1. The CDR3 is 21 residues long. J was trimmed by 2 bases and V by 8 bases; bases with no gene match: 22. CDR1 and CDR2 from the germline V gene are MDHEN and SYDVKM. This CDR3 is CASGNPRRDRGQGLGNQPQHF. DNA of the CDR3: TGTGCCAGCGGCAACCCAAGAAGGGACAGGGGGCAAGGATTGGGCAATCAGCCCCAGCATTTT.

This clone has ten or more counts. This chain's CDR3 is CASSYPGTGNTGELFF. CDR3 in DNA: TGTGCCAGCAGTTACCCCGGGACAGGGAACACCGGGGAGCTGTTTTTT. The rearrangement joins TRBV6-5 to TRBJ2-2; 8 nucleotides agree with TRBD1. The J segment lost 1 base and the V segment lost 2 bases, leaving 3 bases of the junction unmatched. Germline V gene sequence: CDR1 MNHEY, CDR2 SVGAGI. This CDR3 is built from 16 residues.

This clone was counted ten times or more. This chain connects TRBV29-1 to TRBJ1-1; D not certain. Looked up from germline, CDR1 is SQVTM and CDR2 is ANQGSEA. Trimming pared 4 bases from V and 3 bases from J, leaving 9 bases between. The CDR3 is 12 amino acids. The CDR3 loop is CSVVATYTEAFF. The CDR3 nucleotides read TGCAGCGTTGTGGCCACCTACACTGAAGCTTTCTTT. The entire variable domain, with the rest obtained from reference TRBV29-1 and TRBJ1-1, is as follows: SAVISQKPSRDICQRGTSLTIQCQVDSQVTMMFWYRQQPGQSLTLIATANQGSEATYESGFVIDKFPISRPNLTFSTLTVSNMSPEDSSIYLCSVVATYTEAFFGQGTRLTVV.

This clone was seen ten or more times. This chain uses TRBV11-2 with TRBJ2-7; the D is unclear. Germline V gene data show CDR1 as SGHAT and CDR2 as FQNNGV. This CDR3 is built from 12 residues. V was pared by 6 bases and J by 2 bases, with 8 bases between. CDR3 in DNA: TGTGCCAGCAGTGACATGACCTACGAGCAGTACTTC. It yields the protein CASSDMTYEQYF.

This clone was counted many times. The chain joins TRBV9 to TRBJ1-1, with D possibly matching TRBD1 (6 bases). CDR3 length equals 13 residues. The V and J ends lost 7 bases and 2 bases respectively, with 12 bases between them. Looked up from germline, CDR1 is SGDLS and CDR2 is YYNGEE. In DNA form, the CDR3 reads TGTGCCAGCGCCAGGGGACCCAACACTGAAGCTTTCTTT. Protein sequence: CASARGPNTEAFF.

This clone was recorded at least ten times. This chain links TRBV27 with TRBJ2-7; D not certain. The CDR3 extends over 14 amino acids. Trimming cost V 2 bases and J 3 bases, with 11 bases left between them. Germline V gene data show CDR1 as MNHEY and CDR2 as SMNVEV (reference sequence). The CDR3 coding sequence is TGTGCCAGCAGTTTAGTTCTGGAGAGCTACGAGCAGTACTTC. Residues: CASSLVLESYEQYF.

This chain uses TRBV27 with TRBJ1-6; a possible D gene is TRBD1 (6 bases). CDR3 length equals 15 residues. The germline CDR1 and CDR2 sequences are MNHEY and SMNVEV (reference sequence). The ends were cut back, 6 bases at V and 8 bases at J, with 17 bases in the middle. The CDR3: CASRVNRASDSPLHF. CDR3 sequence (DNA): TGTGCCAGCAGGGTTAACAGGGCCTCGGATTCACCCCTCCACTTT.

This clone appeared many times. The chain couples TRBV9 to TRBJ2-1, with TRBD2 matching 8 bases. Per germline, CDR1 SGDLS and CDR2 YYNGEE. With V trimmed by 4 bases and J by 4 bases, 7 bases remained unmatched. CDR3 length: 15 residues. For the CDR3, the DNA is TGTGCCAGCAGCCCCAGGCTAGCGGGTTACAATGAGCAGTTCTTC. Its translation: CASSPRLAGYNEQFF. The variable domain in full, with the rest retrieved from reference TRBV9 and TRBJ2-1, is DSGVTQTPKHLITATGQRVTLRCSPRSGDLSVYWYQQSLDQGLQFLIQYYNGEERAKGNILERFSAQQFPDLHSELNLSSLELGDSALYFCASSPRLAGYNEQFFGPGTRLTVL.